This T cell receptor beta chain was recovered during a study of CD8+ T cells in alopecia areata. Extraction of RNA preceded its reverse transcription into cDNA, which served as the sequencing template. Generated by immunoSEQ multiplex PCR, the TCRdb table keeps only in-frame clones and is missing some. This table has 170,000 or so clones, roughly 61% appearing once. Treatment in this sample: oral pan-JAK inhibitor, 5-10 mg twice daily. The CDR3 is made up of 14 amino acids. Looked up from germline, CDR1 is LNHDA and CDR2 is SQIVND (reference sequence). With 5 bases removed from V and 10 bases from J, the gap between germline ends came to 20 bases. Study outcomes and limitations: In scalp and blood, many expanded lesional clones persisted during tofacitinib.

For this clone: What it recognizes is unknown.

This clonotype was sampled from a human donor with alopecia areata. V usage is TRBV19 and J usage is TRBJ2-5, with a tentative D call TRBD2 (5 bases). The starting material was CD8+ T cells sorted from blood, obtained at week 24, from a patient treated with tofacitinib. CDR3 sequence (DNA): TGTGCCAGTAGTGCCGTGGGAGCCGTAATGGACCAGTACTTC. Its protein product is CASSAVGAVMDQYF.